This T cell receptor beta chain is drawn from a study of a mutant IDH1 vaccine in newly diagnosed glioma. Overall study context: Therapy received beforehand was radiotherapy, temozolomide, or both, with most patients given both. Study-level points and caveats: Changes to the top peripheral T cell clonotypes appeared unrelated to pseudoprogression. There were vaccine-induced immune responses in around 93% of the patients.

Concerning this clone itself: The antigen remains undetermined.

Data came from immunoSEQ multiplex PCR; TCRdb stores just in-frame clones and leaves some out. This table has 85,000 to 100,000 clones, roughly 80% appearing once. The CDR3 is 15 residues long. The V gene lost 2 bases and the J gene lost 11 bases, with 22 bases spanning the gap. The germline gives CDR1 SGHRS, CDR2 YFSETQ. Time point indicated: baseline, week 1 (first vaccination visit). The treatment was: pre-vaccination baseline after standard-of-care therapy. Donor diagnoses consisted of new WHO grade 3 or 4 IDH1-mutant, ATRX-lost astrocytomas. The receptor's source is a woman between 50 and 59 years old with glioma. Sequences were derived from PBMCs, sampled from a glioma patient treated with radiotherapy, temozolomide or both. The chain employs TRBV5-1 and TRBJ1-1, with D possibly TRBD1 on 6 matching bases. The CDR3 loop reads CASSFLGQQGYMAFF. The DNA for the CDR3 is TGCGCCAGCAGCTTCCTAGGACAGCAAGGATATATGGCTTTCTTT.